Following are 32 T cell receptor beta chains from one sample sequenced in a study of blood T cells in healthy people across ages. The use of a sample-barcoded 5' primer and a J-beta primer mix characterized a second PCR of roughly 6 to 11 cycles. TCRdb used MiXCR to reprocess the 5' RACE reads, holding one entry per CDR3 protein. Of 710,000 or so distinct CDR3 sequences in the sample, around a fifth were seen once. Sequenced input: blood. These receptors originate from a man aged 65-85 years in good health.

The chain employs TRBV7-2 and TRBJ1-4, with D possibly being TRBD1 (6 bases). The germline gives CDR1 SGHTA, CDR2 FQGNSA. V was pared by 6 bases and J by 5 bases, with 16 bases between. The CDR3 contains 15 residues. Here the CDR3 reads CASSPISQGNEKLFF. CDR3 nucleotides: TGTGCCAGCAGTCCGATCTCACAGGGAAATGAAAAACTGTTTTTT.

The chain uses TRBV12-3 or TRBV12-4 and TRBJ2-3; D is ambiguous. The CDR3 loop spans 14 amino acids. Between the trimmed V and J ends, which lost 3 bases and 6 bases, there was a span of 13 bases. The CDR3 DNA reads TGTGCCAGCAGTTTTATAGGTACTCCCGATACGCAGTATTTT. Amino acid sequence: CASSFIGTPDTQYF.

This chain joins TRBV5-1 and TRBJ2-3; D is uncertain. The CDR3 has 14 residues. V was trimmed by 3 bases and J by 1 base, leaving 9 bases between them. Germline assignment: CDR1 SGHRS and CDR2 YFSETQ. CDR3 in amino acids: CASSSTAGTDTQYF. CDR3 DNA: TGCGCCAGCAGCTCGACGGCGGGCACAGATACGCAGTATTTT.

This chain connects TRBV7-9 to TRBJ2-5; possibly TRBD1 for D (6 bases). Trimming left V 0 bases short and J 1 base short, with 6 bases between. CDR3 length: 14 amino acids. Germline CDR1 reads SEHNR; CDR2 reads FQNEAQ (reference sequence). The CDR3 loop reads CASSLADSQETQYF. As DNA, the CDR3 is TGTGCCAGCAGCTTAGCGGACAGCCAAGAGACCCAGTACTTC. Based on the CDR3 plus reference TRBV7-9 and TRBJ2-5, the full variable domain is DTGVSQNPRHKITKRGQNVTFRCDPISEHNRLYWYRQTLGQGPEFLTYFQNEAQLEKSRLLSDRFSAERPKGSFSTLEIQRTEQGDSAMYLCASSLADSQETQYFGPGTRLLVL.

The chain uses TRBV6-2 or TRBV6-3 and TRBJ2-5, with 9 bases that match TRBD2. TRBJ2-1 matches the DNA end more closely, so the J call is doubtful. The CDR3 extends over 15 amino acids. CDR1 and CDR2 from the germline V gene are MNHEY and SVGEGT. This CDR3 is CASSPYGGRVEEQFF. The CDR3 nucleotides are TGTGCCAGCAGTCCGTACGGCGGGAGGGTCGAAGAGCAGTTCTTC.

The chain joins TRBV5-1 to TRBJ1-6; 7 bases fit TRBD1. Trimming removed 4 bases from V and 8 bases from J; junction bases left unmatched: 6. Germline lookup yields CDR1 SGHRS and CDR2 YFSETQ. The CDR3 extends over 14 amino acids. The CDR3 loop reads CASSPGTAHSPLHF. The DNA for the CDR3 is TGCGCCAGCAGCCCGGGGACAGCGCATTCACCCCTCCACTTT.

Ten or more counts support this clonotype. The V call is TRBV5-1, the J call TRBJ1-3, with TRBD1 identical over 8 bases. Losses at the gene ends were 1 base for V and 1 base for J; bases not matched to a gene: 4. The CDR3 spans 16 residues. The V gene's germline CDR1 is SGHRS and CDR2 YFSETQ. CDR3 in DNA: TGCGCCAGCAGCTTGTTCGGACAGGGATCTGGAAACACCATATATTTT. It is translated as CASSLFGQGSGNTIYF.

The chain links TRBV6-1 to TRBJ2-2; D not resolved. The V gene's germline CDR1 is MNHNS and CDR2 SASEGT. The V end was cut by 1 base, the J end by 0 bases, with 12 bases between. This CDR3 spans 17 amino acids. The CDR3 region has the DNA TGTGCCAGCAGTGAAGGGCAAGGTCCCGCGAACACCGGGGAGCTGTTTTTT. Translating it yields CASSEGQGPANTGELFF.

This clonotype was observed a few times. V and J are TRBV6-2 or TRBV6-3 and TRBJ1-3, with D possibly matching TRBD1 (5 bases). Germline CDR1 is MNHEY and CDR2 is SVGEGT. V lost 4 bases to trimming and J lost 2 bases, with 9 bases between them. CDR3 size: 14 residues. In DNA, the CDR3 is TGTGCCAGCAGTTGGGGCGGACCTGGAAACACCATATATTTT. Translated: CASSWGGPGNTIYF.

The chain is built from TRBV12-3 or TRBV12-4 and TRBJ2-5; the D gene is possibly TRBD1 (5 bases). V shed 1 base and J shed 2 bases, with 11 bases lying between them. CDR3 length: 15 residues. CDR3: CASSLGQGIQETQYF. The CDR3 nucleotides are TGTGCCAGCAGTTTAGGGCAGGGCATACAAGAGACCCAGTACTTC.

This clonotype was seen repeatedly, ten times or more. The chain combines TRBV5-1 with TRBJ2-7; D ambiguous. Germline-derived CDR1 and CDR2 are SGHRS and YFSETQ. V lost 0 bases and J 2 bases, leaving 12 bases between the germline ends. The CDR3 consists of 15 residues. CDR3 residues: CASSLAAGPTYEQYF. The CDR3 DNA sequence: TGCGCCAGCAGCTTGGCCGCAGGTCCAACCTACGAGCAGTACTTC.

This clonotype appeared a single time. The CDR3: CASSLTGQSPYEQFF. DNA for the CDR3: TGTGCCAGCAGCTTAACGGGACAGTCTCCCTATGAGCAGTTCTTC. The rearrangement joins TRBV7-9 to TRBJ2-7, with 7 nucleotides matching TRBD1. The J call is uncertain, as TRBJ2-1 better fits the DNA end. CDR1 is SEHNR, CDR2 FQNEAQ, per germline (reference sequence). There are 15 residues in the CDR3.

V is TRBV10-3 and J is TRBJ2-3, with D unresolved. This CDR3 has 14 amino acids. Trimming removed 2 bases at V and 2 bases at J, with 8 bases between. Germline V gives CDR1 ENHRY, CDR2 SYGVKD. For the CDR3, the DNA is TGTGCCATCAGTGAGGGGTTAATCACAGATACGCAGTATTTT. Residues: CAISEGLITDTQYF.

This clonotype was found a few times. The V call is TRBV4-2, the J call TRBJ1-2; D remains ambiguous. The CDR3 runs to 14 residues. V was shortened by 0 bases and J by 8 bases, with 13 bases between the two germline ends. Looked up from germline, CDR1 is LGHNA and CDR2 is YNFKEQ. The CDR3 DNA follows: TGTGCCAGCAGCCAAGAGACGGGTCGTGGAGGCTACACCTTC. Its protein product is CASSQETGRGGYTF.

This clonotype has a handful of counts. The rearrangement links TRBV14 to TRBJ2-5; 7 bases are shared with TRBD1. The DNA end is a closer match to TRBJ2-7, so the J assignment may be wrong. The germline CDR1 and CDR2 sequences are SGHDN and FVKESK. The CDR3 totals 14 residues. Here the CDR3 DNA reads TGTGCCAGCAGCCGATCGACAGGGTCCTACGAGCAGTACTTC. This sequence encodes CASSRSTGSYEQYF.

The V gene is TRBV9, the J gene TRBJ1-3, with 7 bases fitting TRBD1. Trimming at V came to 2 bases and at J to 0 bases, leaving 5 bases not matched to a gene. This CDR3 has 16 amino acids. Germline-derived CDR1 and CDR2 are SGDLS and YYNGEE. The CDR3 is CASSVTGLPSGNTIYF. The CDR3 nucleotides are TGTGCCAGCAGCGTGACAGGGTTACCCTCTGGAAACACCATATATTTT. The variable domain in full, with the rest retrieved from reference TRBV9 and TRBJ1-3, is DSGVTQTPKHLITATGQRVTLRCSPRSGDLSVYWYQQSLDQGLQFLIQYYNGEERAKGNILERFSAQQFPDLHSELNLSSLELGDSALYFCASSVTGLPSGNTIYFGEGSWLTVV.

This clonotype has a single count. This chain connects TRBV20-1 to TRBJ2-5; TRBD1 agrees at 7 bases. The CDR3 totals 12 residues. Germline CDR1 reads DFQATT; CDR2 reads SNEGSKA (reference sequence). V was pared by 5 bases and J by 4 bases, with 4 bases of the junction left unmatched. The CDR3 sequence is CSAWTGLETQYF. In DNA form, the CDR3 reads TGCAGTGCTTGGACAGGCTTAGAGACCCAGTACTTC.

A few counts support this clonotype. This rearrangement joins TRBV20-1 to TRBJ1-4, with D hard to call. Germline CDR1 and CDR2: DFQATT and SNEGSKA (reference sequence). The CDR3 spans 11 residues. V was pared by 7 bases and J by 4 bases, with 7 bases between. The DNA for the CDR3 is TGCAGTGGGTACTATAATGAAAAACTGTTTTTT. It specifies CSGYYNEKLFF.

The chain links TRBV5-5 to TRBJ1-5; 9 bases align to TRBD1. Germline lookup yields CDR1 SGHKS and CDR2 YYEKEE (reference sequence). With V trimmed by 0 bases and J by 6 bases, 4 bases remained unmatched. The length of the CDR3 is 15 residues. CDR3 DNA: TGTGCCAGCAGCTTGGAGACAGGGGGATTTCAGCCCCAGCATTTT. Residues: CASSLETGGFQPQHF. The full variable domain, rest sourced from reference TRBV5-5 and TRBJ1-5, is DAGVTQSPTHLIKTRGQQVTLRCSPISGHKSVSWYQQVLGQGPQFIFQYYEKEERGRGNFPDRFSARQFPNYSSELNVNALLLGDSALYLCASSLETGGFQPQHFGDGTRLSIL.

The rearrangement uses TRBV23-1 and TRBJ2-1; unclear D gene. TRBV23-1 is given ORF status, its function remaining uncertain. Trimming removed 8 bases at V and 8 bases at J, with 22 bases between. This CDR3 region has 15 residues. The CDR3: CASSFSLARRDEQFF. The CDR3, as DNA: TGCGCCAGCTCCTTTTCTTTAGCCCGGCGAGATGAGCAGTTCTTC.

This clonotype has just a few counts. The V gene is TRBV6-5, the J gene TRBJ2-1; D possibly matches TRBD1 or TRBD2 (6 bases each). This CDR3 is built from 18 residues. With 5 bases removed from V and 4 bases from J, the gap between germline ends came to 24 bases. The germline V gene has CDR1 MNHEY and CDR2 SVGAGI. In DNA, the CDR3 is TGTGCCAGCAGTACTCCCTTAGTCCGGGGGCGAGCTTACAATGAGCAGTTCTTC. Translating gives CASSTPLVRGRAYNEQFF.

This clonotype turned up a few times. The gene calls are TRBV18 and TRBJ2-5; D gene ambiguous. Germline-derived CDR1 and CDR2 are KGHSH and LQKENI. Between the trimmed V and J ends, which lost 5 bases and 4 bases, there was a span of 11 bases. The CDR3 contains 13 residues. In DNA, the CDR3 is TGTGCCAGCTCAGCTGGGTATAGAGAGACCCAGTACTTC. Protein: CASSAGYRETQYF.

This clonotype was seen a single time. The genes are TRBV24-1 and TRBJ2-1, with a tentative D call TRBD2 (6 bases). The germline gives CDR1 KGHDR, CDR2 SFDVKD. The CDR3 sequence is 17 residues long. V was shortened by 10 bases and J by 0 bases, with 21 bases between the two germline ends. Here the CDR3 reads CATSDVGGAGSYNEQFF. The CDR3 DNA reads TGTGCCACAAGCGATGTTGGCGGGGCAGGCTCCTACAATGAGCAGTTCTTC.

The CDR3 here is CASSESAGPNYGYTF. The CDR3 coding sequence is TGCGCCAGCAGTGAGTCCGCAGGGCCAAACTATGGCTACACCTTC. The chain combines TRBV10-2 with TRBJ1-2, with a weak D call TRBD1 (5 bases). The CDR3 has 15 amino acids. V gave up 0 bases and J gave up 2 bases, with 10 bases separating them. Germline values: CDR1 WSHSY, CDR2 SAAADI.

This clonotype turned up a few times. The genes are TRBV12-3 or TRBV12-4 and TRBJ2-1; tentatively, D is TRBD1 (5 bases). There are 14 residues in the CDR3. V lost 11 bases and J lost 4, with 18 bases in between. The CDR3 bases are TGTGCCTGCACTTCCCAGCAGGGTTACAATGAGCAGTTCTTC. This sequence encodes CACTSQQGYNEQFF.

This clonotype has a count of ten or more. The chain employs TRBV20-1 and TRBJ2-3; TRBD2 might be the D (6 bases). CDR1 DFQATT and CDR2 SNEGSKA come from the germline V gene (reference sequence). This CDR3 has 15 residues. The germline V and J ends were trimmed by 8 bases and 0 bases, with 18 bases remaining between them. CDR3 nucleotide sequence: TGCAGTCCCCGCCCCGGGGGACCGAGCACAGATACGCAGTATTTT. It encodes CSPRPGGPSTDTQYF.

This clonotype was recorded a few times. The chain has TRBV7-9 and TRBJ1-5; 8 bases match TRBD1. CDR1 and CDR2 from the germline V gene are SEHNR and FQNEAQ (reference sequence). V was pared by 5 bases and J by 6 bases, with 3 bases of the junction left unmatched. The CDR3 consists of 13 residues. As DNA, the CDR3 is TGTGCCAGCAGCGTAGACAGGGGTCAGCCCCAGCATTTT. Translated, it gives CASSVDRGQPQHF.

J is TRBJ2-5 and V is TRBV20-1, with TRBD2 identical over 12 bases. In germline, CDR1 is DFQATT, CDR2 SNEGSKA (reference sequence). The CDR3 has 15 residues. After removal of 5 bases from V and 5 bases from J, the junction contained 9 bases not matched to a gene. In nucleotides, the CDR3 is TGCAGTGCTCCCACACTAGCGGGAGGCAGGGAGACCCAGTACTTC. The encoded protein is CSAPTLAGGRETQYF.

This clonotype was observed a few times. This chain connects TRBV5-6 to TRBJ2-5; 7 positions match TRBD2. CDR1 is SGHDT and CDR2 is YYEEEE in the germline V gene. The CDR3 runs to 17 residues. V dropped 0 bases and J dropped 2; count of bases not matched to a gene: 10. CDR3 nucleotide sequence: TGTGCCAGCAGCTTGGCCAAGCGGACTAGTCCTCAAGAGACCCAGTACTTC. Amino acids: CASSLAKRTSPQETQYF.

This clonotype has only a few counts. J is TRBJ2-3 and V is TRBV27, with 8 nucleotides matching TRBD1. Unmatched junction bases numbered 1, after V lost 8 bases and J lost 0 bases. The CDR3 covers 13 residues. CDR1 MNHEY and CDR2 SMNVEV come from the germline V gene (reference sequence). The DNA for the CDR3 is TGTGCCAGCTACAGGGGGAGCACAGATACGCAGTATTTT. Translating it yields CASYRGSTDTQYF.

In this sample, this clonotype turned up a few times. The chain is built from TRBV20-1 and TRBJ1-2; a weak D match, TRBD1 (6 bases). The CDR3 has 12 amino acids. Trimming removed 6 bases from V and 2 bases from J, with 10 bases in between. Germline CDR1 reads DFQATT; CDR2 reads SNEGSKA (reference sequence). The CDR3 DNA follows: TGCAGTGCCGTAGGGGGGAACTATGGCTACACCTTC. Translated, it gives CSAVGGNYGYTF.

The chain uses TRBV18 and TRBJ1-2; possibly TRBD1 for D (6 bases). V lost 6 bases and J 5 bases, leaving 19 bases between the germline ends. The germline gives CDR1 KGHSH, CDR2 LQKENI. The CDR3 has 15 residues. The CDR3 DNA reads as TGTGCCAGCTCCCGACAGGAACTCGCTATATATGGCTACACCTTC. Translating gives CASSRQELAIYGYTF.